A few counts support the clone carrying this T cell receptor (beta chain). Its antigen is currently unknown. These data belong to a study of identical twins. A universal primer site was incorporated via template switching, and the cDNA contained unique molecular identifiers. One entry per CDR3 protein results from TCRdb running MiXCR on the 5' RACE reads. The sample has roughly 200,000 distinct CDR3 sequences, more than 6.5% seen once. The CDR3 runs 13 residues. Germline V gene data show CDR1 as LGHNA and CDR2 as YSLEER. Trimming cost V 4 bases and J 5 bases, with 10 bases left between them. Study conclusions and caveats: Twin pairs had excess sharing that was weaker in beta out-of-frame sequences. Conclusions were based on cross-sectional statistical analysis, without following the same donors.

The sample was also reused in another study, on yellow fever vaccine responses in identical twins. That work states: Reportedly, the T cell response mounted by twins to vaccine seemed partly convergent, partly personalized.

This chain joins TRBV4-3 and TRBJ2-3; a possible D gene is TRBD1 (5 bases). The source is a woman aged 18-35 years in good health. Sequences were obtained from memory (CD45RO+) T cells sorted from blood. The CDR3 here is CASSRNDRDTQYF. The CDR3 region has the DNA TGCGCCAGCAGCCGGAACGACAGAGATACGCAGTATTTT.